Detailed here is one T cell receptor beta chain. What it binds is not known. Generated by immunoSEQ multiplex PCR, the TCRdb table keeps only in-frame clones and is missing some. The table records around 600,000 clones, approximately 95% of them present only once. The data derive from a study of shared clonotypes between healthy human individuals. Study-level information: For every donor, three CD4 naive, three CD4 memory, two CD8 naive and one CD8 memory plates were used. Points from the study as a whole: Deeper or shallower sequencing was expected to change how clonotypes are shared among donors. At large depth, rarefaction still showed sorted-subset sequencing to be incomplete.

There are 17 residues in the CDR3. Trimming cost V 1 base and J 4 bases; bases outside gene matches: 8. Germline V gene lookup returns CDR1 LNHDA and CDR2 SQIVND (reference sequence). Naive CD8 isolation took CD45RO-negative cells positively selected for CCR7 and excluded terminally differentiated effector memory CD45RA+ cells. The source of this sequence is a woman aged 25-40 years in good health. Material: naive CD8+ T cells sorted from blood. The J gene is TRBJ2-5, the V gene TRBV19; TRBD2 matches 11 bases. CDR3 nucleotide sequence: TGTGCCAGTAGTATAGGCCTAGCGGGAGGCGGTAGAGAGACCCAGTACTTC. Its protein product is CASSIGLAGGGRETQYF. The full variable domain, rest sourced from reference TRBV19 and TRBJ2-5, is DGGITQSPKYLFRKEGQNVTLSCEQNLNHDAMYWYRQDPGQGLRLIYYSQIVNDFQKGDIAEGYSVSREKKESFPLTVTSAQKNPTAFYLCASSIGLAGGGRETQYFGPGTRLLVL.